The 29 T cell receptor beta chains below come from one sample, sequenced in a study of blood T cell repertoires in COVID-19. Measured with immunoSEQ multiplex PCR; TCRdb has only the in-frame clones, and not every one. The sample has over 200,000 clones; approximately 90% are singletons. The sample comprised PBMCs or T cells enriched from blood (not recorded which). Every receptor here comes from a man aged 25 to 40 who had recovered from COVID-19.

The rearrangement uses TRBV4-3 and TRBJ1-4; D is possibly TRBD1 (5 bases). Germline V gene lookup returns CDR1 LGHNA and CDR2 YSLEER. This CDR3 contains 17 residues. The ends were cut back, 0 bases at V and 0 bases at J, with 11 bases in the middle. In DNA, the CDR3 is TGCGCCAGCAGCCAAGACAGGGTAGGGGCAACTAATGAAAAACTGTTTTTT. As protein: CASSQDRVGATNEKLFF.

The rearrangement uses TRBV13 and TRBJ1-1; 7 bases fit TRBD1. Germline V gene lookup returns CDR1 PRHDT and CDR2 FYEKMQ (reference sequence). The ends lost 1 base at V and 7 bases at J; junction bases unmatched: 6. The CDR3 covers 14 residues. CDR3 in amino acids: CASSLEGRGLEAFF. CDR3 bases: TGTGCCAGCAGCTTAGAAGGAAGGGGGCTTGAAGCTTTCTTT.

This rearrangement joins TRBV15 to TRBJ1-4; 7 bases fit TRBD1. Trimming cost V 2 bases and J 7 bases; bases outside gene matches: 10. Germline CDR1 reads LNHNV; CDR2 reads YYDKDF (reference sequence). The CDR3 spans 16 residues. As DNA, the CDR3 is TGTGCCACCAGCAGACGAAATGGTAGGGGGCCTGAAAAACTGTTTTTT. Translation gives CATSRRNGRGPEKLFF.

The CDR3 loop is CAWSPLSSPLHF. The CDR3 nucleotides are TGTGCCTGGAGTCCATTGAGTTCACCCCTCCACTTT. J is TRBJ1-6 and V is TRBV30; no definite D call. The CDR3 has 12 amino acids. Looked up from germline, CDR1 is GTSNPN and CDR2 is SVGIG (reference sequence). V lost 2 bases and J 9 bases, leaving 8 bases between the germline ends.

The sample holds one count of this clone. The rearrangement joins TRBV14 to TRBJ2-7; no firm D call. Germline CDR1 is SGHDN and CDR2 is FVKESK. Trimming stripped 4 bases from V and 3 bases from J, with 10 bases between. The CDR3 consists of 13 residues. The CDR3 DNA is TGTGCCAGCAGCCCAGGAAGCCTCTACGAGCAGTACTTC. The encoded protein is CASSPGSLYEQYF.

V is TRBV5-4 and J is TRBJ2-7; TRBD1 aligns across 9 bases. The V and J ends lost 4 bases and 7 bases, in that order; junction bases with no gene match: 6. Per the germline V gene, CDR1 is SGHNT and CDR2 is YYREEE (reference sequence). The CDR3 runs 13 residues. The CDR3 DNA is TGTGCCAGCAGCACCCGGGACAGGGAGGAGCAGTACTTC. This sequence encodes CASSTRDREEQYF. Combining the CDR3 with reference TRBV5-4 and TRBJ2-7 gives the whole variable domain ETGVTQSPTHLIKTRGQQVTLRCSSQSGHNTVSWYQQALGQGPQFIFQYYREEENGRGNFPPRFSGLQFPNYSSELNVNALELDDSALYLCASSTRDREEQYFGPGTRLTVT.

This chain links TRBV6-5 with TRBJ1-2, with 10 bases identical to TRBD1. CDR3 length: 14 amino acids. Germline CDR1 is MNHEY and CDR2 is SVGAGI. V dropped 7 bases and J dropped 4; count of bases not matched to a gene: 6. The CDR3: CASTPGQGPYGYTF. The CDR3 region has the DNA TGTGCCAGCACCCCGGGACAGGGGCCCTATGGCTACACCTTC.

The chain has TRBV28 and TRBJ1-1, with 7 bases identical to TRBD1. J gave up 4 bases and V 6 bases, and 5 bases lay outside the gene matches. CDR3 length: 13 amino acids. Germline-derived CDR1 and CDR2 are MDHEN and SYDVKM. In DNA form, the CDR3 reads TGTGCCAGCAGCCTAAGGGGGCCCACTGAAGCTTTCTTT. Its translation: CASSLRGPTEAFF.

The chain uses TRBV19 and TRBJ2-3, with TRBD1 matching over 8 bases. CDR1 and CDR2 from the germline V gene are LNHDA and SQIVND (reference sequence). V shed 3 bases and J 1 base; nucleotides not matched to a gene: 6. There are 16 residues in the CDR3. The chain's CDR3 is CASSMGTGVGTDTQYF. The DNA for the CDR3 is TGTGCCAGTAGTATGGGGACAGGAGTGGGCACAGATACGCAGTATTTT.

The J gene is TRBJ1-5, the V gene TRBV7-9; 7 positions agree with TRBD1. Germline trimming cut 3 bases from V and 6 bases from J; bases unmatched to any gene: 8. Looked up from germline, CDR1 is SEHNR and CDR2 is FQNEAQ (reference sequence). This CDR3 contains 15 residues. DNA for the CDR3: TGTGCCAGCAGCTTTGGGACAGATCGCAGTCAGCCCCAGCATTTT. Amino acids: CASSFGTDRSQPQHF.

Here the CDR3 DNA reads TGTGCCAGCAGCTCACTAGCGGGAACGACAGATACGCAGTATTTT. This encodes CASSSLAGTTDTQYF. The chain carries TRBV11-2 and TRBJ2-3; 10 bases line up with TRBD2. The CDR3 length is 15 residues. V shed 4 bases, J shed 3 bases, and the junction held 4 bases outside the gene matches. Germline CDR1 is SGHAT and CDR2 is FQNNGV.

The chain links TRBV18 to TRBJ1-5; D unresolved. Per germline, CDR1 KGHSH and CDR2 LQKENI. V was cut by 3 bases and J by 1 base, with 7 bases left in between. The CDR3 runs 14 residues. In DNA, the CDR3 is TGTGCCAGCTCACCGGGGAGGAGCAATCAGCCCCAGCATTTT. Amino acid sequence: CASSPGRSNQPQHF. Drawing the rest from reference TRBV18 and TRBJ1-5, the complete variable domain is NAGVMQNPRHLVRRRGQEARLRCSPMKGHSHVYWYRQLPEEGLKFMVYLQKENIIDESGMPKERFSAEFPKEGPSILRIQQVVRGDSAAYFCASSPGRSNQPQHFGDGTRLSIL.

The chain uses TRBV4-1 and TRBJ1-4; D not certain. The V and J ends lost 1 base and 0 bases respectively, with 6 bases between them. Looked up from germline, CDR1 is MGHRA and CDR2 is YSYEKL. There are 15 residues in the CDR3. Here the CDR3 DNA reads TGCGCCAGCAGCCAAGTACAGTCAACTAATGAAAAACTGTTTTTT. As protein: CASSQVQSTNEKLFF.

This clone occurred once. This chain connects TRBV6-4 to TRBJ2-1; a possible D gene is TRBD2 (5 bases). Trimming left V 2 bases short and J 6 bases short, with 11 bases between. Looked up from germline, CDR1 is MRHNA and CDR2 is SNTAGT. The CDR3 contains 14 residues. In DNA form, the CDR3 reads TGTGCCAGCAGTGACGGTATTAGCGCCAATGAGCAGTTCTTC. Protein: CASSDGISANEQFF.

V gene TRBV18 combines with J gene TRBJ2-1, with 12 bases that match TRBD2. The CDR3 sequence is 17 residues long. The germline V gene has CDR1 KGHSH and CDR2 LQKENI. V dropped 6 bases and J dropped 4; count of bases not matched to a gene: 10. The CDR3 DNA reads as TGTGCCAGCTCGTATAGACTAGCGGGGGACCCATACAATGAGCAGTTCTTC. It yields the protein CASSYRLAGDPYNEQFF. Looking up the rest from reference TRBV18 and TRBJ2-1 gives the full variable domain: NAGVMQNPRHLVRRRGQEARLRCSPMKGHSHVYWYRQLPEEGLKFMVYLQKENIIDESGMPKERFSAEFPKEGPSILRIQQVVRGDSAAYFCASSYRLAGDPYNEQFFGPGTRLTVL.

The V gene is TRBV3-1 (or the pseudogene TRBV3-2), the J gene TRBJ1-6, with 7 bases identical to TRBD1. With 1 base clipped from V and 9 bases from J, the junction kept 12 bases outside the gene matches. The CDR3 runs to 17 residues. Per the germline V gene, CDR1 is LGHDT and CDR2 is YNNKEL (reference sequence). The CDR3 here is CASSQALRGQPTSPLHF. The CDR3 nucleotides are TGTGCCAGCAGCCAAGCGTTAAGGGGACAGCCGACTTCACCCCTCCACTTT.

The V call is TRBV28, the J call TRBJ1-1, with D uncertain. The CDR3 extends over 14 amino acids. V lost 5 bases and J lost 4, with 14 bases in between. Germline CDR1 is MDHEN and CDR2 is SYDVKM. The CDR3 DNA sequence: TGTGCCAGCAGTCGGGGAGGGATTCGCACTGAAGCTTTCTTT. Its protein product is CASSRGGIRTEAFF.

The chain uses TRBV29-1 and TRBJ2-3; 9 bases line up with TRBD2. Germline V gives CDR1 SQVTM, CDR2 ANQGSEA. The length of the CDR3 is 17 residues. The V segment lost 1 base and the J segment 0 bases; nucleotides outside the gene matches: 8. The CDR3 sequence is CSVEGTSEIVSTDTQYF. The CDR3 nucleotides are TGCAGCGTTGAAGGGACTAGCGAAATTGTTAGCACAGATACGCAGTATTTT.

J is TRBJ2-3 and V is TRBV20-1; 12 bases are shared with TRBD2. J lost 0 bases, V lost 3 bases, and 16 bases had no gene match. The germline gives CDR1 DFQATT, CDR2 SNEGSKA (reference sequence). The CDR3 is 20 residues long. Here the CDR3 reads CSASPIRLAGEVISTDTQYF. CDR3 nucleotide sequence: TGCAGTGCTAGTCCTATTAGACTAGCGGGGGAAGTAATCAGCACAGATACGCAGTATTTT.

The V gene is TRBV7-9, the J gene TRBJ1-2, with D perhaps matching TRBD1 (6 bases). Between the trimmed V and J ends, which lost 2 bases and 1 base, there was a span of 20 bases. The germline V gene encodes CDR1 SEHNR and CDR2 FQNEAQ (reference sequence). This CDR3 spans 18 amino acids. CDR3 DNA: TGTGCCAGCAGCTTAATCGGTACAGGGAAGTTATTTAACTATGGCTACACCTTC. As protein: CASSLIGTGKLFNYGYTF.

The CDR3 sequence is CASSLQGFNEKLFF. The CDR3 DNA is TGTGCCAGCAGTTTACAGGGTTTTAATGAAAAACTGTTTTTT. The rearrangement links TRBV7-9 to TRBJ1-4, with D possibly matching TRBD1 (6 bases). CDR1 is SEHNR, CDR2 FQNEAQ, per germline (reference sequence). The CDR3 loop spans 14 amino acids. Trimming removed 6 bases from V and 4 bases from J, with 12 bases in between.

V is TRBV29-1 and J is TRBJ2-3; TRBD1 matches at 8 bases. CDR3 length equals 16 residues. V gave up 0 bases and J gave up 2 bases; unmatched junction bases: 7. CDR1 SQVTM and CDR2 ANQGSEA come from the germline V gene. CDR3: CSVEDYWTGNTDTQYF. In DNA form, the CDR3 reads TGCAGCGTTGAAGACTACTGGACAGGGAACACAGATACGCAGTATTTT.

CDR3 protein: CASSLAGEGETQYF. CDR3 in DNA: TGTGCCAGCAGTTTAGCGGGAGAGGGTGAGACCCAGTACTTC. V usage is TRBV28 and J usage is TRBJ2-5, with 7 bases fitting TRBD2. Germline loops: CDR1 MDHEN, CDR2 SYDVKM. The CDR3 has 14 residues. Trimming at V came to 2 bases and at J to 5 bases, leaving 5 bases not matched to a gene.

V gene TRBV11-2 combines with J gene TRBJ2-7; D uncertain. Trimming stripped 0 bases from V and 4 bases from J, with 13 bases between. The CDR3 contains 15 residues. Per germline, CDR1 SGHAT and CDR2 FQNNGV. The CDR3 DNA follows: TGTGCCAGCAGCTTAGAAGGTAGCCTGCCTTACGAGCAGTACTTC. Protein: CASSLEGSLPYEQYF.

V is TRBV24-1 and J is TRBJ1-1, with D perhaps matching TRBD1 (6 bases). V gave up 4 bases and J gave up 1 base, with 12 bases separating them. CDR1 and CDR2 from the germline V gene are KGHDR and SFDVKD. This CDR3 comprises 15 residues. CDR3 protein: CATSDKTGQNTEAFF. CDR3 bases: TGTGCCACCAGTGACAAAACGGGACAGAACACTGAAGCTTTCTTT.

V and J are TRBV5-1 and TRBJ2-7; a weak D match, TRBD1 (5 bases). Between the trimmed V and J ends, which lost 3 bases and 3 bases, there was a span of 13 bases. The germline V gene has CDR1 SGHRS and CDR2 YFSETQ. This CDR3 spans 14 amino acids. DNA for the CDR3: TGCGCCAGCAGCTCCCCCCGCCAGGGCTACGAGCAGTACTTC. Amino acid sequence: CASSSPRQGYEQYF.

J is TRBJ2-1 and V is TRBV18; maybe TRBD2 (5 bases). The ends were cut back, 1 base at V and 4 bases at J, with 14 bases in the middle. The CDR3 is 16 amino acids. Germline loops: CDR1 KGHSH, CDR2 LQKENI. The CDR3 bases are TGTGCCAGCTCACCACTGCTAGCACCAAGTTACAATGAGCAGTTCTTC. Translation gives CASSPLLAPSYNEQFF.

The chain links TRBV20-1 to TRBJ2-1, with D possibly TRBD1 on 5 matching bases. CDR3 length: 14 residues. The ends were cut back, 3 bases at V and 6 bases at J, with 15 bases in the middle. Germline V gives CDR1 DFQATT, CDR2 SNEGSKA (reference sequence). CDR3 amino acids: CSASRPYQGNEQFF. In nucleotides, the CDR3 is TGCAGTGCTAGTCGTCCCTATCAGGGCAATGAGCAGTTCTTC.

The CDR3 here is CAISEPGLAGGSGGTQYF. The CDR3 DNA follows: TGTGCCATCAGTGAACCGGGACTAGCGGGGGGATCTGGCGGGACCCAGTACTTC. The V call is TRBV10-3, the J call TRBJ2-5; 15 nucleotides agree with TRBD2. The J segment lost 7 bases and the V segment lost 3 bases, leaving 12 bases of the junction unmatched. Germline V gene sequence: CDR1 ENHRY, CDR2 SYGVKD. The CDR3 extends over 18 amino acids.